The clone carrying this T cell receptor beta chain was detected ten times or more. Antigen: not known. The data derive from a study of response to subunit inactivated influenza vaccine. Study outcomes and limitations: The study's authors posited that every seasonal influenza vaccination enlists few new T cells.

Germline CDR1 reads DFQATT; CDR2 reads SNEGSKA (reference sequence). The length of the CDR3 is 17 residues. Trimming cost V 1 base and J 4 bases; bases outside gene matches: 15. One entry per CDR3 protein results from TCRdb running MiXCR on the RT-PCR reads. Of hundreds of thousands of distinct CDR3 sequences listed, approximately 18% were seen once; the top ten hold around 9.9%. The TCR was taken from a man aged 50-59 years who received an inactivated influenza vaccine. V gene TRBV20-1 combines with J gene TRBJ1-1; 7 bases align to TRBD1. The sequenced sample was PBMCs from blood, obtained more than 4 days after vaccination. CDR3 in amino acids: CSARADLTGWFGTEAFF. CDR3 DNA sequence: TGCAGTGCTAGAGCCGACTTGACAGGGTGGTTTGGCACTGAAGCTTTCTTT.